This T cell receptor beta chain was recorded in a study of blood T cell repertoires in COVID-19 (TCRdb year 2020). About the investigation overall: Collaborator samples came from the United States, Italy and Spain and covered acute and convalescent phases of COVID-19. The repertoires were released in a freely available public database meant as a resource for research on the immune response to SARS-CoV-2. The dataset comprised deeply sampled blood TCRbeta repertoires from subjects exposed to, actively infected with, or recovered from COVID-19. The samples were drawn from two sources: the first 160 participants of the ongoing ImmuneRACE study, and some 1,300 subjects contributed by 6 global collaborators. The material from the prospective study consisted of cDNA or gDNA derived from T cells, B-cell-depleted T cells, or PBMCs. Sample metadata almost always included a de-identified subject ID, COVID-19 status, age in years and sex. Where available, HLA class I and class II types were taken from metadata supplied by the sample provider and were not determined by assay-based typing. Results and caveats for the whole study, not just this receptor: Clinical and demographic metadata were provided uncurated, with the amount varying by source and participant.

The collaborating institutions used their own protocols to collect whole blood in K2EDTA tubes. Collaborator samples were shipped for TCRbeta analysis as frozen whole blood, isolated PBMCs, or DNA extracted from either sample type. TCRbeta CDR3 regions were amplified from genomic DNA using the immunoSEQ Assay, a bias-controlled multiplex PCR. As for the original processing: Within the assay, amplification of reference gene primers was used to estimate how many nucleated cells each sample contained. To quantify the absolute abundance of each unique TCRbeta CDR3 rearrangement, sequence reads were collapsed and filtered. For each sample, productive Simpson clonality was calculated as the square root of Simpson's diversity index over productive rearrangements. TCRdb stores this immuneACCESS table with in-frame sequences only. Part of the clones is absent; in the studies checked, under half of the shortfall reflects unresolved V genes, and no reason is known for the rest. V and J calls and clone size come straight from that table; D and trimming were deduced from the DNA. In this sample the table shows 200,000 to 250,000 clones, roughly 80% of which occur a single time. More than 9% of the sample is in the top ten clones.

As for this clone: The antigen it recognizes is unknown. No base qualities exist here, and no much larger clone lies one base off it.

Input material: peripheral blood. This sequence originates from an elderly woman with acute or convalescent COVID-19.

The CDR3 sequence is CASSQTPRGTETQYF. The DNA sequence reads TGTGCCAGCAGCCAAACTCCTAGGGGGACAGAGACCCAGTACTTC. The chain uses TRBV4-2 and TRBJ2-5; TRBD1 is a weak D gene call, 6 bases matching. In the germline V gene, CDR1 corresponds to LGHNA and CDR2 to YNFKEQ. Including the terminal cysteine and phenylalanine, the CDR3 comprises 15 residues. Only the CDR3 part of the read is kept: 45 bases, read in frame from the first base. Trimming at the junction amounts to 2 bases on V and 4 bases on J, and the germline ends lie 14 bases apart.